These T cell receptor beta chains were read from a single sample in a study of identical twins. MiXCR, run by TCRdb on the 5' RACE reads, gives a single entry per CDR3 protein. This table has under 350,000 distinct CDR3 sequences, nearly 9.5% appearing once. These records were also assigned to another study, of yellow fever vaccine responses in identical twins.

Material for sequencing was CD8+ T cells sorted from blood. These receptors came from a woman aged 18-29 years in good health. The CDR3 runs from the conserved cysteine through the conserved F or W. The order of the fields is J gene, D gene, clone size, V gene, CDR3 protein, CDR3 DNA. D genes are given only for firm matches. Clone size is stated in some rows and not others, as once, few, many or a class when expanded.

TRBJ2-1 - - TRBV9 CASSVARDYNEQFF TGTGCCAGCAGCGTAGCCCGGGATTACAATGAGCAGTTCTTC
TRBJ2-5 - - TRBV12-3/TRBV12-4 CASSFTPETQYF TGTGCCAGCAGTTTCACCCCAGAGACCCAGTACTTC
TRBJ1-5 - - TRBV27 CASSLSPENQPQHF TGTGCCAGCAGTTTATCGCCCGAGAATCAGCCCCAGCATTTT
TRBJ2-7 - - TRBV30 CAWTTQISYEQYF TGTGCCTGGACGACACAGATTTCCTACGAGCAGTACTTC
TRBJ2-1 - few TRBV12-3/TRBV12-4 CASSLALGGGSYNEQFF TGTGCCAGCAGTTTAGCGCTTGGAGGGGGCTCCTACAATGAGCAGTTCTTC
TRBJ2-3 TRBD2 few TRBV2 CASRGLARPDTQYF TGTGCCAGCAGGGGACTAGCTCGGCCAGATACGCAGTATTTT
TRBJ2-7 - - TRBV7-2 CASSLMGEQYF TGTGCCAGCAGCTTAATGGGGGAGCAGTACTTC
TRBJ2-7 - many TRBV12-3/TRBV12-4 CASSQDIQEGNEQYF TGTGCCAGCAGTCAGGACATTCAGGAAGGTAACGAGCAGTACTTC
TRBJ2-5 TRBD1 few TRBV7-9 CAGSRDSQETQYF TGTGCCGGGTCCAGGGACAGCCAAGAGACCCAGTACTTC
TRBJ2-7 TRBD2 many TRBV6-2/TRBV6-3 CASRKTSGPYEQYF TGTGCCAGCAGAAAGACTAGCGGACCTTACGAGCAGTACTTC
TRBJ2-7 TRBD1 - TRBV20-1 CSATGQGAGEQYF TGCAGTGCGACGGGACAGGGGGCAGGGGAGCAGTACTTC
TRBJ2-3 TRBD1 many TRBV7-9 CASSRTTGGGRDTQYF TGTGCCAGCAGCCGGACTACAGGGGGCGGGAGAGATACGCAGTATTTT
TRBJ1-2 - many TRBV12-3/TRBV12-4 CASRSEWGGYTF TGTGCCAGCAGGTCTGAGTGGGGTGGCTACACCTTC
TRBJ2-2 - - TRBV20-1 CSANSANTGELFF TGCAGTGCGAACAGCGCAAACACCGGGGAGCTGTTTTTT
TRBJ2-7 TRBD2 few TRBV29-1 CSVPGLEGGEQYF TGCAGCGTGCCGGGACTAGAAGGCGGCGAGCAGTACTTC
TRBJ2-1 TRBD2 few TRBV29-1 CSVDYISGAEQFF TGCAGCGTTGATTATATTAGCGGGGCTGAGCAGTTCTTC
TRBJ2-4 - many TRBV7-9 CASTERGDRNIQYF TGTGCCAGCACCGAGCGGGGGGACAGGAACATTCAGTACTTC
TRBJ1-5 TRBD1 many TRBV10-3 CAISQTGEIGTNQPQHF TGTGCCATCAGTCAGACAGGGGAAATAGGCACCAATCAGCCCCAGCATTTT
TRBJ2-3 - - TRBV3-1 CASSLSGESFADTQYF TGTGCCAGCAGCCTTTCGGGGGAGTCCTTCGCAGATACGCAGTATTTT
TRBJ1-2 - many TRBV9 CASSVGRNNYGYTF TGTGCCAGCAGCGTAGGGCGGAATAACTATGGCTACACCTTC
TRBJ2-2 - - TRBV4-2 CASSQATNTGELFF TGTGCCAGCAGCCAAGCTACGAACACCGGGGAGCTGTTTTTT
TRBJ2-5 TRBD1 - TRBV4-1 CASSQAGSGGETQYF TGCGCCAGCAGCCAAGCGGGATCAGGGGGAGAGACCCAGTACTTC
TRBJ2-3 - - TRBV4-2 CASSQDRLETDTQYF TGTGCCAGCAGCCAAGATCGACTGGAGACAGATACGCAGTATTTT
TRBJ2-7 - few TRBV28 CASSLGTSSSYEQYF TGTGCCAGCAGTCTAGGGACATCGAGCTCCTACGAGCAGTACTTC
TRBJ2-1 TRBD1 many TRBV20-1 CSAVPWDRGHEQFF TGCAGTGCTGTCCCGTGGGACAGGGGACATGAGCAGTTCTTC
TRBJ1-1 - - TRBV7-9 CASSPRNTEAFF TGTGCCAGCAGCCCCCGGAACACTGAAGCTTTCTTT
TRBJ2-5 - few TRBV12-3/TRBV12-4 CASSLPGYQETQYF TGTGCCAGCAGTTTACCAGGGTACCAGGAGACCCAGTACTTC
TRBJ2-3 TRBD2 few TRBV20-1 CSAWIRGGRRADTQYF TGCAGTGCCTGGATTCGGGGGGGCAGGAGGGCAGATACGCAGTATTTT
TRBJ2-7 - - TRBV20-1 CSARDLVGLYEQYF TGCAGTGCTAGAGATCTGGTGGGACTTTACGAGCAGTACTTC
TRBJ2-3 TRBD2 - TRBV6-2/TRBV6-3 CTISLLLAGPSTDTQYF TGTACCATCAGTTTACTCCTAGCGGGGCCTAGCACAGATACGCAGTATTTT
TRBJ2-5 TRBD1 - TRBV4-2 CASTLGGQGAIETQYF TGTGCCAGCACCCTAGGAGGGCAGGGGGCGATAGAGACCCAGTACTTC